A single sample is the source of the 32 T cell receptor beta chains below, sequenced in a study of glioma-infiltrating T cells. The iRepertoire nested amplicon-rescue multiplex PCR amplified TCR alpha and beta CDR3s from RNA. Each CDR3 protein is one row after TCRdb ran MiXCR on the multiplex PCR reads. This table has about 140,000 distinct CDR3 sequences, roughly two fifths appearing once. Source material: glioma tissue, nonneoplastic brain tissue, or PBMCs (not recorded which). All receptors derive from a human donor with low-grade glioma or glioblastoma, undergoing nonglioma brain surgery, or in good health (not recorded which).

The table lists this clonotype with a few counts. The V and J genes are TRBV20-1 and TRBJ2-7; maybe TRBD1 (5 bases). The CDR3 loop spans 11 amino acids. V lost 5 bases and J lost 4, with 9 bases in between. Germline V lookup: CDR1 DFQATT, CDR2 SNEGSKA (reference sequence). CDR3 sequence reads: CSASQGYEQYF. The DNA of the CDR3 is TGCAGTGCTTCTCAGGGATACGAGCAGTACTTC.

Notes on this clonotype: A read error may be the cause here, since a much bigger clone is one base away. The chain links TRBV7-2 to TRBJ2-3; perhaps D is TRBD1 or TRBD2 (5 bases each). This CDR3 comprises 14 residues. Germline V gene data show CDR1 as SGHTA and CDR2 as FQGNSA. V gave up 2 bases and J gave up 3 bases, with 9 bases separating them. The CDR3 nucleotides are TGTGCCAGCAGCTTAATTGGGGGAACAGATACGCAGTATTTT. Protein sequence: CASSLIGGTDTQYF.

This clonotype was seen a few times. The V call is TRBV20-1, the J call TRBJ2-7; 10 nucleotides agree with TRBD1. CDR1 is DFQATT and CDR2 is SNEGSKA in the germline V gene (reference sequence). The CDR3 is 12 residues long. The V segment lost 8 bases and the J segment 5 bases; nucleotides outside the gene matches: 6. The CDR3 region is CSHLTGGDEQYF. For the CDR3, the DNA is TGCAGTCACCTGACAGGGGGCGACGAGCAGTACTTC.

This clonotype has a handful of counts. Being one base from a much bigger clone, this may be a read error. This chain links TRBV7-2 with TRBJ2-3; D not certain. The germline CDR1 and CDR2 sequences are SGHTA and FQGNSA. The CDR3 consists of 14 residues. CDR3 bases: TGTGCCTGCAGCTTAATAACGTCCACAGATACGCAGTATTTT. Its protein is CACSLITSTDTQYF.

This clonotype was seen a handful of times. J is TRBJ2-5 and V is TRBV27; 10 nucleotides agree with TRBD2. Germline V gene sequence: CDR1 MNHEY, CDR2 SMNVEV (reference sequence). Germline trimming cut 4 bases from V and 2 bases from J; bases unmatched to any gene: 4. The CDR3 has 15 amino acids. The CDR3 loop is CASSSAGGPQETQYF. As DNA, the CDR3 is TGTGCCAGCAGTTCAGCGGGAGGGCCTCAAGAGACCCAGTACTTC.

The chain links TRBV28 to TRBJ2-7, with 7 bases that match TRBD1. This CDR3 has 14 amino acids. Germline-derived CDR1 and CDR2 are MDHEN and SYDVKM. V shed 6 bases and J 3 bases; nucleotides not matched to a gene: 8. The chain's CDR3 is CASRTGTAGYEQYF. The CDR3, as DNA: TGTGCCAGCAGGACCGGGACAGCAGGCTACGAGCAGTACTTC. The variable domain in full, with the rest retrieved from reference TRBV28 and TRBJ2-7, is DVKVTQSSRYLVKRTGEKVFLECVQDMDHENMFWYRQDPGLGLRLIYFSYDVKMKEKGDIPEGYSVSREKKERFSLILESASTNQTSMYLCASRTGTAGYEQYFGPGTRLTVT.

As to this clonotype: It is unclear where the CDR3 begins or ends on the DNA, so no DNA is shown, and the CDR3 is as TCRdb lists it. The CDR3 spells CASSFGQGTTFF. This chain links TRBV7-2 with TRBJ1-1; the listed D gene, TRBD1, was not tested against the DNA. CDR1 is SGHTA, CDR2 FQGNSA, per germline. The CDR3 has 12 residues if both end residues are counted.

This chain uses TRBV7-6 with TRBJ2-1; tentatively, D is TRBD2 (6 bases). V lost 6 bases and J 7 bases, leaving 28 bases between the germline ends. Germline CDR1 and CDR2: SGHVS and FNYEAQ. The CDR3 is 18 residues long. The CDR3, as DNA: TGTGCCAGCAGTTGGGACTTGAGAAGCGGTTACAGTACGAATGAGCAGTTCTTC. Its translation: CASSWDLRSGYSTNEQFF.

This rearrangement joins TRBV7-2 to TRBJ2-1; either TRBD1 or TRBD2 may fit D (5 bases each). This CDR3 contains 17 residues. V gave up 5 bases and J gave up 5 bases, with 22 bases separating them. Germline V gene data show CDR1 as SGHTA and CDR2 as FQGNSA. CDR3 loop: CASSPRPFGDDNNEQFF. The CDR3 DNA reads TGTGCCAGCAGCCCACGGCCATTTGGGGACGATAACAATGAGCAGTTCTTC.

This clonotype was counted between two and nine times. The gene calls are TRBV20-1 and TRBJ2-7; D may be TRBD1 (6 bases). Germline V gene sequence: CDR1 DFQATT, CDR2 SNEGSKA (reference sequence). This CDR3 spans 12 amino acids. V was clipped by 6 bases and J by 7 bases, with 16 bases between them. In DNA, the CDR3 is TGCAGTGCAAATTCCGGGACAAGTGAGCAGTACTTC. Protein sequence: CSANSGTSEQYF.

This rearrangement joins TRBV6-2 or TRBV6-3 to TRBJ2-1; 12 bases are a match to TRBD2. The V and J ends lost 6 bases and 2 bases, in that order; junction bases with no gene match: 5. Looked up from germline, CDR1 is MNHEY and CDR2 is SVGEGT. This CDR3 has 16 residues. Here the CDR3 DNA reads TGTGCCAGCAGATTCCGACTAGCGGGGGCCTACAATGAGCAGTTCTTC. Its protein is CASRFRLAGAYNEQFF.

This clonotype was observed many times. The rearrangement uses TRBV4-1 and TRBJ1-1, with 11 bases identical to TRBD1. The germline V gene encodes CDR1 MGHRA and CDR2 YSYEKL. The V and J ends lost 3 bases and 4 bases, in that order; junction bases with no gene match: 4. CDR3 length equals 15 residues. The DNA for the CDR3 is TGCGCCAGCAGCCAGGGACAGGGGGGCGGCACTGAAGCTTTCTTT. This codes for CASSQGQGGGTEAFF.

This clonotype has a handful of counts. The chain uses TRBV7-2 and TRBJ2-3; 11 bases map to TRBD2. Trimming cost V 5 bases and J 2 bases; bases outside gene matches: 6. CDR1 and CDR2 from the germline V gene are SGHTA and FQGNSA. This CDR3 has 16 amino acids. The CDR3 sequence: CASSTRLAGFTDTQYF. CDR3 nucleotide sequence: TGTGCCAGCAGCACCCGACTAGCGGGGTTCACAGATACGCAGTATTTT. The full variable domain, in which reference TRBV7-2 and TRBJ2-3 provide the parts outside the CDR3, is GAGVSQSPSNKVTEKGKDVELRCDPISGHTALYWYRQSLGQGLEFLIYFQGNSAPDKSGLPSDRFSAERTGGSVSTLTIQRTQQEDSAVYLCASSTRLAGFTDTQYFGPGTRLTVL.

The rearrangement links TRBV20-1 to TRBJ2-1, with D possibly called TRBD1 or TRBD2 (5 bases each). The CDR3 has 13 amino acids. Per germline, CDR1 DFQATT and CDR2 SNEGSKA (reference sequence). The V end was cut by 5 bases, the J end by 10 bases, with 18 bases between. CDR3 nucleotide sequence: TGCAGTGCTTTACGAGGGGAGCTGTTCGAGCAGTTCTTC. Residues: CSALRGELFEQFF.

The rearrangement joins TRBV12-3 or TRBV12-4 to TRBJ2-5; TRBD2 might be the D (6 bases). The CDR3 length is 17 residues. V lost 5 bases and J 2 bases, leaving 21 bases between the germline ends. CDR3 loop: CASSLGGTTSPQETQYF. The CDR3 coding sequence is TGTGCCAGCAGTCTTGGGGGGACCACTAGCCCACAAGAGACCCAGTACTTC.

V and J are TRBV6-1 and TRBJ2-7; 8 nucleotides align to TRBD2. Germline trimming cut 1 base from V and 0 bases from J; bases unmatched to any gene: 5. Germline CDR1 and CDR2: MNHNS and SASEGT. CDR3 size: 16 residues. CDR3 region: CASSEGASGFSYEQYF. As DNA, the CDR3 is TGTGCCAGCAGTGAAGGGGCTAGCGGGTTCTCCTACGAGCAGTACTTC.

The V gene is TRBV20-1, the J gene TRBJ1-5; D is uncertain. CDR1 and CDR2 (germline): DFQATT, SNEGSKA (reference sequence). V shed 3 bases and J shed 6 bases, with 12 bases lying between them. The CDR3 consists of 13 residues. CDR3 sequence (DNA): TGCAGTGCTAGCAAGGAAACGACTCAGCCCCAGCATTTT. Encoded protein: CSASKETTQPQHF.

DNA of the CDR3: TGTGCCAGCAGCTTGGCAGGGGGGATTTACGAGCAGTACTTC. It is translated as CASSLAGGIYEQYF. J is TRBJ2-7 and V is TRBV5-6; weak D call: TRBD1 (7 bases). CDR3 length: 14 amino acids. The germline V and J ends were trimmed by 0 bases and 4 bases, with 11 bases remaining between them. The germline V gene has CDR1 SGHDT and CDR2 YYEEEE.

The sample holds a few counts of this clonotype. This chain links TRBV2 with TRBJ1-5; D remains ambiguous. Germline V gene lookup returns CDR1 SNHLY and CDR2 FYNNEI. CDR3 length: 14 residues. The V gene lost 2 bases and the J gene lost 5 bases, with 10 bases spanning the gap. The DNA for the CDR3 is TGTGCCAGCAGTGAACAGGTTTCGGATCAGCCCCAGCATTTT. Translating it yields CASSEQVSDQPQHF.

This clonotype appeared a few times. The chain joins TRBV4-1 to TRBJ2-1, with D unresolved. V gave up 0 bases and J gave up 8 bases, with 17 bases separating them. The CDR3 extends over 16 amino acids. The germline V gene has CDR1 MGHRA and CDR2 YSYEKL. CDR3 amino acids: CASSQEGMDRRDEQFF. The DNA of the CDR3 is TGCGCCAGCAGCCAAGAAGGGATGGACCGGAGAGATGAGCAGTTCTTC.

The J gene is TRBJ2-2, the V gene TRBV12-3 or TRBV12-4, with D possibly being TRBD1 (6 bases). The CDR3 extends over 13 amino acids. The V end was cut by 6 bases, the J end by 5 bases, with 10 bases between. CDR3 sequence: CASRGAGTGELFF. The CDR3, as DNA: TGTGCCAGCAGGGGGGCAGGGACCGGGGAGCTGTTTTTT.

The genes are TRBV6-2 or TRBV6-3 and TRBJ1-2, with a possible D match to TRBD1 (6 bases). The germline V and J ends were trimmed by 2 bases and 6 bases, with 10 bases remaining between them. The length of the CDR3 is 13 residues. The germline V gene has CDR1 MNHEY and CDR2 SVGEGT. Here the CDR3 DNA reads TGTGCCAGCAGTTACCCGGGGGCGAATGGCTACACCTTC. It translates to CASSYPGANGYTF.

CDR3 protein: CSAEPAGGQVYEQYF. In DNA, the CDR3 is TGCAGTGCTGAGCCAGCGGGGGGCCAAGTTTACGAGCAGTACTTC. The chain joins TRBV20-1 to TRBJ2-7; 9 bases map to TRBD2. Germline V lookup: CDR1 DFQATT, CDR2 SNEGSKA (reference sequence). The CDR3 contains 15 residues. V shed 5 bases and J 4 bases; nucleotides not matched to a gene: 12.

About this clonotype itself: A junction boundary mismatches the germline segment, possibly from a read error. The J gene is TRBJ2-7, the V gene TRBV20-1; 10 bases align to TRBD2. Germline values: CDR1 DFQATT, CDR2 SNEGSKA (reference sequence). The CDR3 contains 15 residues. Here the CDR3 DNA reads TGCAGTGCCGATCTCAGCGGGAGGGTCTCCCACGAGCAGTACTTC. The encoded protein is CSADLSGRVSHEQYF.

The gene calls are TRBV3-1 and TRBJ1-1, with 7 positions matching TRBD1. Per germline, CDR1 LGHDT and CDR2 YNNKEL (reference sequence). J gave up 3 bases and V 2 bases, and 3 bases lay outside the gene matches. The CDR3 runs 14 residues. This CDR3 reads CASSQWTGYTEAFF. CDR3 DNA: TGTGCCAGCAGCCAATGGACAGGCTACACTGAAGCTTTCTTT.

This clonotype has only a few counts. The chain uses TRBV12-3 or TRBV12-4 and TRBJ1-1; 8 bases fit TRBD1. The CDR3 length is 13 residues. With V trimmed by 7 bases and J by 6 bases, 7 bases remained unmatched. CDR3 in amino acids: CASKRQGYAEAFF. CDR3 nucleotides: TGTGCCAGCAAAAGACAGGGGTACGCTGAAGCTTTCTTT.

The chain links TRBV28 to TRBJ2-1, with D tentatively TRBD2 (6 bases). Per the germline V gene, CDR1 is MDHEN and CDR2 is SYDVKM. The V gene lost 3 bases and the J gene lost 4 bases, with 16 bases spanning the gap. The CDR3 is 16 amino acids. CDR3 amino acids: CASSFGTLLLYNEQFF. The CDR3 region has the DNA TGTGCCAGCAGTTTTGGGACTTTACTGTTATACAATGAGCAGTTCTTC.

This clonotype has only a few counts. CDR3 coding DNA: TGTGCCAGCAGCTTAATGTCGGCGGTGCCCCAGCATTTT. It codes for CASSLMSAVPQHF. The V call is TRBV7-2, the J call TRBJ1-5; no reliable D call. The V gene's germline CDR1 is SGHTA and CDR2 FQGNSA. The CDR3 runs 13 residues. The germline V and J ends were trimmed by 2 bases and 9 bases, with 11 bases remaining between them. The entire variable domain, with the rest obtained from reference TRBV7-2 and TRBJ1-5, is as follows: GAGVSQSPSNKVTEKGKDVELRCDPISGHTALYWYRQSLGQGLEFLIYFQGNSAPDKSGLPSDRFSAERTGGSVSTLTIQRTQQEDSAVYLCASSLMSAVPQHFGDGTRLSIL.

This clonotype was recorded a few times. V gene TRBV6-1 combines with J gene TRBJ1-1; unclear D gene. Deletions cut 5 bases from V and 1 base from J, with 14 bases between. The CDR3 consists of 15 residues. Germline-derived CDR1 and CDR2 are MNHNS and SASEGT. This CDR3 is CASSRSWLTNTEAFF. The CDR3, as DNA: TGTGCCAGCAGTCGCTCTTGGCTTACGAACACTGAAGCTTTCTTT.

The V call is TRBV7-2, the J call TRBJ2-5; 8 positions match TRBD1. The trim removed 5 bases at V and 5 bases at J, leaving 7 bases unmatched. The CDR3 loop spans 14 amino acids. The germline V gene has CDR1 SGHTA and CDR2 FQGNSA. The chain's CDR3 is CASSRTGLGETQYF. CDR3 DNA: TGTGCCAGCAGCCGGACAGGGCTTGGGGAGACCCAGTACTTC.

This clonotype showed up just once. The V gene is TRBV6-2 or TRBV6-3, the J gene TRBJ2-7; 8 bases align to TRBD2. V lost 8 bases, J lost 0 bases, and 9 bases stayed unmatched. There are 15 residues in the CDR3. The germline V gene encodes CDR1 MNHEY and CDR2 SVGEGT. CDR3 nucleotides: TGTGCCAGCTTAATAGCGGGAAGGAACTCCTACGAGCAGTACTTC. It yields the protein CASLIAGRNSYEQYF.

This chain connects TRBV2 to TRBJ2-5; 7 bases align to TRBD2. V lost 6 bases to trimming and J lost 5 bases; unmatched junction nucleotides: 6. The germline CDR1 and CDR2 sequences are SNHLY and FYNNEI. The CDR3 is 13 residues long. CDR3 amino acids: CASSRTRGETQYF. The CDR3 bases are TGTGCCAGCAGCAGGACTAGGGGCGAGACCCAGTACTTC.